This passage covers 6 T cell receptor beta chains from one sample sequenced in a study of T cell changes during pregnancy in multiple sclerosis. TCRdb keeps only in-frame clones here, not all; method: immunoSEQ multiplex PCR. The sample includes about 70,000 clones, around nine tenths of them seen just once. The material sequenced was peripheral blood, taken in the second trimester of pregnancy. Receptor source: a female donor in good health, enrolled as a control in a pregnancy study.

CDR3 amino acids: CASSSDSRREKLFF. In DNA form, the CDR3 reads TGTGCCAGCAGCTCGGACAGCCGGAGGGAAAAACTGTTTTTT. The chain employs TRBV7-9 and TRBJ1-4; D is possibly TRBD1 (6 bases). The length of the CDR3 is 14 residues. V was cut by 4 bases and J by 8 bases, with 14 bases left in between. Germline CDR1 SEHNR, CDR2 FQNEAQ (reference sequence).

The V and J genes are TRBV28 and TRBJ1-4; 7 bases line up with TRBD1. Trimming removed 8 bases from V and 7 bases from J; junction bases left unmatched: 7. Per germline, CDR1 MDHEN and CDR2 SYDVKM. The CDR3 spans 13 residues. Written as DNA, the CDR3 is TGTGCCAGCCTAGGGGGCATTGCTGAAAAACTGTTTTTT. Residues: CASLGGIAEKLFF.

The rearrangement links TRBV5-1 to TRBJ2-2, with D unresolved. Germline loops: CDR1 SGHRS, CDR2 YFSETQ. The CDR3 sequence is 12 residues long. V lost 0 bases and J lost 11, with 8 bases in between. The CDR3 coding sequence is TGCGCCAGCAGCTTGGTGACTTACGAGCTGTTTTTT. Translating gives CASSLVTYELFF. Full variable domain (outside the CDR3, taken from reference TRBV5-1 and TRBJ2-2): KAGVTQTPRYLIKTRGQQVTLSCSPISGHRSVSWYQQTPGQGLQFLFEYFSETQRNKGNFPGRFSGRQFSNSRSEMNVSTLELGDSALYLCASSLVTYELFFGEGSRLTVL.

The chain is built from TRBV12-5 and TRBJ2-3; D might be TRBD2 (6 bases). Germline V gene data show CDR1 as LGHNT and CDR2 as FRNRAP. Deletions cut 7 bases from V and 2 bases from J, with 16 bases between. There are 15 residues in the CDR3. CDR3 coding DNA: TGTGCTAGTGCCTCCGGGGGAGGCTACACAGATACGCAGTATTTT. It specifies CASASGGGYTDTQYF.

The V gene is TRBV7-6, the J gene TRBJ1-6; 8 bases match TRBD1. The CDR3 length is 16 residues. After removal of 2 bases from V and 7 bases from J, the junction contained 7 bases not matched to a gene. CDR1 and CDR2 from the germline V gene are SGHVS and FNYEAQ. The CDR3 protein is CASSLSGQAKNSPLHF. DNA for the CDR3: TGTGCCAGCAGCTTATCGGGACAGGCCAAAAATTCACCCCTCCACTTT.

CDR3 in amino acids: CASMVGGADYGYTF. In DNA form, the CDR3 reads TGTGCCAGCATGGTGGGGGGGGCTGACTATGGCTACACCTTC. This rearrangement joins TRBV7-9 to TRBJ1-2, with D possibly being TRBD1 (6 bases). Trimming pared 7 bases from V and 3 bases from J, leaving 15 bases between. The CDR3 contains 14 residues. CDR1 is SEHNR, CDR2 FQNEAQ, per germline (reference sequence).